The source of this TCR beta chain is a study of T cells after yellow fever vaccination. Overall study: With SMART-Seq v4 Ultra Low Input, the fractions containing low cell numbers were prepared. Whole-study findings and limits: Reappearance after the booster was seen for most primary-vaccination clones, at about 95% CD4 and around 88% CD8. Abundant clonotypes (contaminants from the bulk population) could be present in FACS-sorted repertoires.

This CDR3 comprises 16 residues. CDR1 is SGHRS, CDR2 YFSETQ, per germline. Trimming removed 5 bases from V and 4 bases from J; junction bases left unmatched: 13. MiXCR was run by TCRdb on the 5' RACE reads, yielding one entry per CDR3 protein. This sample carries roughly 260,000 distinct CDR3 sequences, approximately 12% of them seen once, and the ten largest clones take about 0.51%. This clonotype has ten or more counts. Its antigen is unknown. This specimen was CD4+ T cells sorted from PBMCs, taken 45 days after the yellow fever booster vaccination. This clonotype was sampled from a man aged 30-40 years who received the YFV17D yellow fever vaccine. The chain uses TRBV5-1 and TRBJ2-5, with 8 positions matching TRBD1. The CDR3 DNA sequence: TGCGCCAGCAGTTCCGGACAGGGCCCCCGATCAGAGACCCAGTACTTC. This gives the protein CASSSGQGPRSETQYF.